This entry describes one T cell receptor beta chain. Its antigen is unknown. These data originate in a study of T-cell memory formation after mild COVID-19. Study results and caveats: Contracting CD8+ clones were enriched in EMRA, CD4+ mainly in CM and EM.

MiXCR, applied by TCRdb to the 5' RACE reads, yields one record per CDR3 protein. This sample has hundreds of thousands of distinct CDR3 sequences; roughly 18% occur once, and the top ten carry 9.5% to 15%. CDR1 and CDR2 (germline): SGHRS, YFSETQ. V lost 4 bases and J 0 bases, leaving 14 bases between the germline ends. This CDR3 spans 16 amino acids. Material: PBMCs or a T cell subset sorted from them (not recorded which). V and J are TRBV5-1 and TRBJ2-1; D is unresolved. This TCR derives from an adult woman who had mild COVID-19 (a few samples of this study predate the infection). Cell type and time point are not known. The CDR3 spells CASSRTVGSSYNEQFF. Written as DNA, the CDR3 is TGCGCCAGCAGCCGCACCGTGGGCTCCTCCTACAATGAGCAGTTCTTC.